This T cell receptor (beta chain) was recorded in a study of neoadjuvant anti-PD-1 for oral cavity cancer. Data came from immunoSEQ multiplex PCR; TCRdb stores just in-frame clones and leaves some out. The table has 5,500 to 7,500 clones, roughly 58% seen once. This clone was recorded a few times. The time point was: after neoadjuvant nivolumab, at surgical resection. The sequences come from tumor tissue, collected after nivolumab (anti-PD-1) treatment. The clonotype originates from a person aged 35 to 85 with oral cavity squamous cell carcinoma.

CDR3 sequence reads: CASSPPGGLVETQYF. In DNA, the CDR3 is TGTGCCAGCAGCCCCCCCGGGGGGCTAGTAGAGACCCAGTACTTC. The rearrangement uses TRBV5-6 and TRBJ2-5, with a possible D match to TRBD2 (7 bases). The CDR3 runs to 15 residues. CDR1 SGHDT and CDR2 YYEEEE come from the germline V gene. V dropped 4 bases and J dropped 4 bases, with 17 bases sitting between them.